This T cell receptor (beta chain) was recovered during a study of shared clonotypes between healthy human individuals. Naive CD8 cells were CD45RO-negative, positively selected for CCR7, excluding terminally differentiated effector memory CD45RA+ cells. Germline V lookup: CDR1 SGHTS, CDR2 YDEGEE. Trimming took off 4 bases at V and 3 bases at J, with 20 bases between the two ends. The CDR3 spans 17 residues. Sequencing used immunoSEQ multiplex PCR; TCRdb keeps in-frame clones, though not all of them. The repertoire holds about 820,000 clones, roughly 92% seen once, with around 24% in the top ten. The sequence was collected from a man under 40 in good health. The chain joins TRBV5-8 to TRBJ1-5, with D perhaps TRBD1 (5 bases). Sequencing was performed on naive CD8+ T cells sorted from blood. CDR3 nucleotide sequence: TGTGCCAGCAGCATGTCGGGAGTTCAGGGCTCCAATCAGCCCCAGCATTTT. This codes for CASSMSGVQGSNQPQHF. The whole variable domain, filled in from reference TRBV5-8 and TRBJ1-5, reads EAGVTQSPTHLIKTRGQQATLRCSPISGHTSVYWYQQALGLGLQFLLWYDEGEERNRGNFPPRFSGRQFPNYSSELNVNALELEDSALYLCASSMSGVQGSNQPQHFGDGTRLSIL.